The next 2 T cell receptor beta chains were all read from a single sample in a study of early T cells in non-severe SARS-CoV-2 infection. Each CDR3 protein gets one entry after TCRdb re-called the 5' RACE reads with MiXCR. The sample includes over 60,000 distinct CDR3 sequences, about an eighth of them seen just once. Sequencing used whole blood. These receptors were collected from an adult who was a healthcare worker with PCR-confirmed SARS-CoV-2 infection or an uninfected control (not recorded which).

This clonotype was recorded many times. The chain links TRBV5-1 to TRBJ2-2; tentatively, D is TRBD2 (6 bases). CDR3 size: 16 residues. The V gene lost 4 bases and the J gene lost 0 bases, with 13 bases spanning the gap. Germline lookup yields CDR1 SGHRS and CDR2 YFSETQ. The CDR3, as DNA: TGCGCCAGCAGCCCGCGGGGCCAAGCGAACACCGGGGAGCTGTTTTTT. Translation: CASSPRGQANTGELFF.

V is TRBV12-3 or TRBV12-4 and J is TRBJ1-5; 8 positions match TRBD1. This CDR3 has 18 amino acids. Trimming removed 6 bases from V and 7 bases from J; junction bases left unmatched: 20. The CDR3 sequence: CASRLPGQVAASPQPQHF. CDR3 coding DNA: TGTGCCAGCAGACTACCGGGACAGGTTGCCGCTTCGCCCCAGCCCCAGCATTTT.